Following are 7 T cell receptor beta chains from one sample sequenced in a study of regulatory T cells in long-lasting Graves disease. The authors built TCR beta libraries using iRepertoire HTBI primers and Arm-PCR of CDR3 regions. TCRdb re-derived calls from the multiplex PCR reads in MiXCR, one entry per CDR3 protein. The data show approximately 470,000 distinct CDR3 sequences, with around 21% seen just once and roughly 8% held by the top ten. The time point was: persistent/refractory GD, antithyroid drugs over 5 years with positive TRAb. PBMCs provided the RNA from which the TCR library was made. Specimen: peripheral blood mononuclear cells (PBMCs), collected when the disease was refractory, from a patient treated with antithyroid drugs. The receptors were sampled from a female donor with Graves disease.

The rearrangement uses TRBV29-1 and TRBJ2-3; tentative D call: TRBD2 (6 bases). CDR3 length equals 14 residues. V lost 8 bases, J lost 8 bases, and 23 bases lay in between. Germline V lookup: CDR1 SQVTM, CDR2 ANQGSEA. As DNA, the CDR3 is TGCAGCACGGGGGTTAGTGGGACGGCGCTTACGCAGTATTTT. It codes for CSTGVSGTALTQYF.

The sample holds many counts of this clonotype. The chain employs TRBV5-1 and TRBJ1-2; D remains unclear. V gave up 2 bases and J gave up 3 bases, with 11 bases separating them. Germline V CDR1 and CDR2: SGHRS, YFSETQ. This CDR3 is 14 amino acids long. The CDR3 nucleotides are TGCGCCAGCAGCTTAGGAGGGTCGGACTATGGCTACACCTTC. Translated, it gives CASSLGGSDYGYTF.

This chain links TRBV7-6 with TRBJ2-2; D possibly uses TRBD1 or TRBD2 (5 bases each). There are 17 residues in the CDR3. V was clipped by 0 bases and J by 3 bases, with 14 bases between them. Germline V lookup: CDR1 SGHVS, CDR2 FNYEAQ. The CDR3 DNA reads TGTGCCAGCAGCTTAGCCCCCAGGGCGCGGGACACCGGGGAGCTGTTTTTT. Its translation: CASSLAPRARDTGELFF.

At least ten counts were recorded for this clonotype. The chain recombines TRBV27 with TRBJ2-5; possibly TRBD1 for D (5 bases). The CDR3 spans 15 residues. CDR1 is MNHEY, CDR2 SMNVEV, per germline (reference sequence). The V gene lost 6 bases and the J gene lost 4 bases, with 18 bases spanning the gap. The CDR3 nucleotides read TGTGCCAGCAGGGGGCTCGGGCCGCGGACAGAGACCCAGTACTTC. It codes for CASRGLGPRTETQYF.

This clonotype was found many times. The chain couples TRBV6-5 to TRBJ1-2; D gene uncertain. With 0 bases removed from V and 6 bases from J, the gap between germline ends came to 11 bases. Per germline, CDR1 MNHEY and CDR2 SVGAGI. This CDR3 is 14 amino acids long. The CDR3 DNA reads as TGTGCCAGCAGTTACTCAATCAATCGGGATGGCTACACCTTC. Its translation: CASSYSINRDGYTF.

This clonotype was observed many times. The chain links TRBV2 to TRBJ1-5, with unresolved D. Germline CDR1 reads SNHLY; CDR2 reads FYNNEI. V was pared by 6 bases and J by 3 bases, with 12 bases between. The CDR3 has 14 amino acids. This chain's CDR3 is CASSGRIPNQPQHF. The CDR3 DNA reads as TGTGCCAGCAGCGGACGCATTCCCAATCAGCCCCAGCATTTT.

Many counts were recorded for this clonotype. This chain connects TRBV20-1 to TRBJ2-5; TRBD1 matches at 7 bases. This CDR3 spans 13 amino acids. The J segment lost 2 bases and the V segment lost 6 bases, leaving 6 bases of the junction unmatched. In germline, CDR1 is DFQATT, CDR2 SNEGSKA (reference sequence). The CDR3 DNA is TGCAGTGCCTCGGGACAGCAACAAGAGACCCAGTACTTC. It translates to CSASGQQQETQYF.